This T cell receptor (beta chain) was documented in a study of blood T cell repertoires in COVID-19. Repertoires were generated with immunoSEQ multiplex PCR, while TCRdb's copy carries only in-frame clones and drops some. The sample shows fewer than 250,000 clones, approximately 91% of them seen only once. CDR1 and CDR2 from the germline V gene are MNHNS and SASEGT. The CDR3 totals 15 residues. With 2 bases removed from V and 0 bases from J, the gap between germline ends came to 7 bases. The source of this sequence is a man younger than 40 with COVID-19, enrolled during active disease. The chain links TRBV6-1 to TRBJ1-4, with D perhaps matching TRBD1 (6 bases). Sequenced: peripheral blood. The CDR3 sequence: CASSESGATNEKLFF. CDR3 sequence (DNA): TGTGCCAGCAGTGAATCAGGGGCAACTAATGAAAAACTGTTTTTT.